Shown below are 12 T cell receptor beta chains from a single sample sequenced in a study of T cell responses to AZD1222 COVID-19 vaccine. Sequencing used immunoSEQ multiplex PCR; TCRdb keeps in-frame clones, though not all of them. The data hold tens of thousands of clones, with around 85% observed a single time. The sample was peripheral blood, taken on day 0 of MenACWY control vaccination. Receptor source: an adult in good health.

J is TRBJ2-1 and V is TRBV11-1; maybe TRBD1 (6 bases). The germline V gene has CDR1 SGHAT and CDR2 FQDESV (reference sequence). V lost 8 bases to trimming and J lost 0 bases, with 11 bases between them. The CDR3 is 14 amino acids. Here the CDR3 DNA reads TGTGCCAGCGGGGGCGAAAGCTCCTACAATGAGCAGTTCTTC. Translated, it gives CASGGESSYNEQFF.

The V and J genes are TRBV7-8 and TRBJ1-6; D gene unclear. Trimming stripped 4 bases from V and 6 bases from J, with 7 bases between. Germline V gene data show CDR1 as SGHVS and CDR2 as FQNEAQ. CDR3 length equals 13 residues. The CDR3 nucleotides read TGTGCCAGCAGCTCCGGACCTAATTCACCCCTCCACTTT. Translation gives CASSSGPNSPLHF.

The chain couples TRBV18 to TRBJ2-2; D is uncertain. This CDR3 has 14 residues. Per the germline V gene, CDR1 is KGHSH and CDR2 is LQKENI. V was pared by 3 bases and J by 4 bases, with 9 bases between. This CDR3 is CASSPGLSTGELFF. In DNA, the CDR3 is TGTGCCAGCTCACCCGGCTTATCCACCGGGGAGCTGTTTTTT.

The sample holds one count of this clone. CDR3 sequence: CASSLGGKSGSQETQYF. Here the CDR3 DNA reads TGTGCCAGCAGCTTAGGGGGCAAAAGCGGGAGCCAAGAGACCCAGTACTTC. This sequence joins TRBV7-9 and TRBJ2-5, with 8 positions matching TRBD2. Trimming took 1 base from V and 1 from J; bases not matched to a gene: 8. Germline-derived CDR1 and CDR2 are SEHNR and FQNEAQ (reference sequence). This CDR3 is built from 17 residues.

The chain combines TRBV25-1 with TRBJ1-2, with D uncertain. V was cut by 5 bases and J by 1 base, with 11 bases left in between. The germline CDR1 and CDR2 sequences are MGHDK and SYGVNS. The CDR3 covers 14 residues. CDR3: CASSPPGLNYGYTF. CDR3 nucleotides: TGTGCCAGCAGTCCCCCGGGCCTTAACTATGGCTACACCTTC.

This clone was counted a few times. V is TRBV28 and J is TRBJ2-3; 9 bases match TRBD2. CDR3 length equals 14 residues. Germline V gene sequence: CDR1 MDHEN, CDR2 SYDVKM. The ends lost 5 bases at V and 5 bases at J; junction bases unmatched: 5. This CDR3 reads CASSVAGVVDTQYF. CDR3 DNA sequence: TGTGCCAGCAGTGTAGCGGGAGTGGTAGATACGCAGTATTTT.

V usage is TRBV4-2 and J usage is TRBJ2-7, with a tentative D call TRBD1 (7 bases). Per the germline V gene, CDR1 is LGHNA and CDR2 is YNFKEQ. This CDR3 has 15 amino acids. V was shortened by 0 bases and J by 3 bases, with 12 bases between the two germline ends. The CDR3 DNA reads TGTGCCAGCAGCCAAGATTCAGGGGGAGGCTACGAGCAGTACTTC. Amino acid sequence: CASSQDSGGGYEQYF.

The chain has TRBV6-1 and TRBJ1-5, with 9 positions matching TRBD1. V shed 3 bases and J 15 bases; nucleotides not matched to a gene: 6. The CDR3 runs to 12 residues. Germline CDR1 MNHNS, CDR2 SASEGT. The CDR3 spells CASSDLQGAPHF. CDR3 DNA: TGTGCCAGCAGTGATTTACAGGGGGCACCGCATTTT.

DNA for the CDR3: TGCGCCAGCAGCCACGAAGGACAGGGAGATGAAAAACTGTTTTTT. Its protein product is CASSHEGQGDEKLFF. This chain uses TRBV4-3 with TRBJ1-4, with 8 nucleotides matching TRBD1. The CDR3 runs to 15 residues. V shed 3 bases and J 6 bases; nucleotides not matched to a gene: 6. Germline assignment: CDR1 LGHNA and CDR2 YSLEER.

This rearrangement joins TRBV29-1 to TRBJ2-1; a possible D gene is TRBD2 (5 bases). V lost 6 bases and J lost 4, with 10 bases in between. There are 12 residues in the CDR3. Germline values: CDR1 SQVTM, CDR2 ANQGSEA. CDR3 coding DNA: TGCAGCGTCTATACTAGTTACAATGAGCAGTTCTTC. This sequence encodes CSVYTSYNEQFF.

The chain is built from TRBV7-8 and TRBJ2-1; D is perhaps TRBD1 (5 bases). V lost 4 bases and J 1 base, leaving 11 bases between the germline ends. CDR1 SGHVS and CDR2 FQNEAQ come from the germline V gene. CDR3 length equals 15 residues. This CDR3 is CASSSVAGSYNEQFF. CDR3 in DNA: TGTGCCAGCAGCTCCGTTGCAGGGTCCTACAATGAGCAGTTCTTC. The whole variable domain, remainder taken from reference TRBV7-8 and TRBJ2-1, is GAGVSQSPRYKVAKRGQDVALRCDPISGHVSLFWYQQALGQGPEFLTYFQNEAQLDKSGLPSDRFFAERPEGSVSTLKIQRTQQEDSAVYLCASSSVAGSYNEQFFGPGTRLTVL.

The V gene is TRBV9, the J gene TRBJ2-7, with 9 bases aligning to TRBD2. CDR1 and CDR2 (germline): SGDLS, YYNGEE. V shed 0 bases, J shed 2 bases, and the junction held 3 bases outside the gene matches. CDR3 length equals 15 residues. The CDR3 nucleotides read TGTGCCAGCAGCGTAGGGGCTAGCGGGGCCTACGAGCAGTACTTC. It yields the protein CASSVGASGAYEQYF.